Listed here are 28 T cell receptor beta chains from one sample, sequenced in a study of identifying expanded T cells in peripheral blood. Sequenced by immunoSEQ multiplex PCR; TCRdb stores in-frame clones only, minus some. In the table there are 95,000 to 100,000 clones, approximately 90% of which are singletons. The sample consisted of blood. The receptors come from a person aged 18 to 70 in good health.

This clone was seen just once. This chain links TRBV11-1 with TRBJ2-7; 11 nucleotides align to TRBD1. The V gene's germline CDR1 is SGHAT and CDR2 FQDESV (reference sequence). The CDR3 is 15 amino acids. The V gene end was trimmed by 3 bases and the J gene end by 3 bases; junction bases not matched to a gene: 4. The CDR3 DNA reads as TGTGCCAGCAGCTTTTGGGACAGGGGGTTCTACGAGCAGTACTTC. Protein: CASSFWDRGFYEQYF.

This chain uses TRBV20-1 with TRBJ1-3; unclear D gene. CDR1 is DFQATT and CDR2 is SNEGSKA in the germline V gene (reference sequence). With 6 bases removed from V and 5 bases from J, the gap between germline ends came to 5 bases. The CDR3 is 10 residues long. CDR3 sequence reads: CSAKRNTIYF. As DNA, the CDR3 is TGCAGTGCAAAAAGAAACACCATATATTTT.

This clone was found a few times. The chain couples TRBV6-1 to TRBJ1-2; 8 positions match TRBD1. CDR3 length: 13 residues. Germline values: CDR1 MNHNS, CDR2 SASEGT. Trimming took 7 bases from V and 3 from J; bases not matched to a gene: 4. CDR3 nucleotide sequence: TGTGCCAGCAACCAGGACAGGGACTATGGCTACACCTTC. This encodes CASNQDRDYGYTF.

V and J are TRBV5-1 and TRBJ2-7; maybe TRBD1 (5 bases). Germline loops: CDR1 SGHRS, CDR2 YFSETQ. The V and J ends lost 4 bases and 3 bases respectively, with 14 bases between them. The CDR3 extends over 14 amino acids. The CDR3 sequence: CASSQQGIDYEQYF. The CDR3 nucleotides read TGCGCCAGCAGCCAGCAGGGAATTGACTACGAGCAGTACTTC. Supplemented by reference TRBV5-1 and TRBJ2-7, the full variable domain reads KAGVTQTPRYLIKTRGQQVTLSCSPISGHRSVSWYQQTPGQGLQFLFEYFSETQRNKGNFPGRFSGRQFSNSRSEMNVSTLELGDSALYLCASSQQGIDYEQYFGPGTRLTVT.

On this clone itself: At one of its ends the junction is not consistent with the germline gene, which may arise from a read error. V gene TRBV4-1 combines with J gene TRBJ2-5; either TRBD1 or TRBD2 may supply D (7 bases each). Germline CDR1 reads MGHRA; CDR2 reads YSYEKL. The length of the CDR3 is 14 residues. The CDR3 DNA follows: TGCGCCAGCAGCCAAGGGGAGGGGAGGGGGACAGCCGACTTC. Its protein is CASSQGEGRGTADF.

The chain uses TRBV9 and TRBJ2-5; 7 bases are shared with TRBD2. The CDR3 is 15 residues long. Unmatched junction bases numbered 7, after V lost 0 bases and J lost 5 bases. The germline gives CDR1 SGDLS, CDR2 YYNGEE. In DNA form, the CDR3 reads TGTGCCAGCAGCGTAGGGCTAGCGGCTTGGGAGACCCAGTACTTC. It encodes CASSVGLAAWETQYF. The entire variable domain, with the rest obtained from reference TRBV9 and TRBJ2-5, is as follows: DSGVTQTPKHLITATGQRVTLRCSPRSGDLSVYWYQQSLDQGLQFLIQYYNGEERAKGNILERFSAQQFPDLHSELNLSSLELGDSALYFCASSVGLAAWETQYFGPGTRLLVL.

V usage is TRBV18 and J usage is TRBJ2-2; 11 bases are a match to TRBD1. CDR1 and CDR2 from the germline V gene are KGHSH and LQKENI. This CDR3 has 16 amino acids. Germline trimming cut 8 bases from V and 4 bases from J; bases unmatched to any gene: 9. The CDR3 DNA follows: TGTGCCAGCCCGCGTGTCGGACAGGGGGCCACCGGGGAGCTGTTTTTT. Translating gives CASPRVGQGATGELFF.

This chain joins TRBV4-3 and TRBJ2-7; no firm D call. The germline V and J ends were trimmed by 0 bases and 0 bases, with 9 bases remaining between them. CDR1 and CDR2 (germline): LGHNA, YSLEER. This CDR3 has 15 residues. CDR3 protein: CASSQDRMGSYEQYF. CDR3 DNA sequence: TGCGCCAGCAGCCAAGATCGGATGGGCTCCTACGAGCAGTACTTC.

The V gene is TRBV10-3, the J gene TRBJ2-7; 13 bases are a match to TRBD2. Germline V gene sequence: CDR1 ENHRY, CDR2 SYGVKD. This CDR3 contains 13 residues. V trimming: 6 bases; J trimming: 4 bases; junction bases outside the gene matches: 0. The CDR3: CAIRGLAGYEQYF. The CDR3 region has the DNA TGTGCCATCAGGGGACTAGCGGGGTACGAGCAGTACTTC.

This clone was counted only a few times. This chain connects TRBV7-8 to TRBJ1-2, with unresolved D. V was clipped by 6 bases and J by 4 bases, with 12 bases between them. Germline-derived CDR1 and CDR2 are SGHVS and FQNEAQ. The CDR3 contains 13 residues. CDR3: CASSLGTTYGYTF. The CDR3 DNA reads as TGTGCCAGCAGTCTCGGTACAACCTATGGCTACACCTTC.

The rearrangement links TRBV19 to TRBJ1-3; 9 bases align to TRBD1. Germline CDR1 reads LNHDA; CDR2 reads SQIVND (reference sequence). V was pared by 7 bases and J by 3 bases, with 4 bases of the junction left unmatched. CDR3 length: 14 amino acids. The CDR3 reads CASKRDRVGNTIYF. The CDR3 coding sequence is TGTGCCAGTAAAAGGGACAGGGTTGGAAACACCATATATTTT.

V usage is TRBV2 and J usage is TRBJ1-4; D is perhaps TRBD1 (5 bases). Trimming removed 1 base at V and 6 bases at J, with 6 bases between. CDR3 length: 13 amino acids. Germline V lookup: CDR1 SNHLY, CDR2 FYNNEI. CDR3 loop: CASSEGGDEKLFF. In nucleotides, the CDR3 is TGTGCCAGCAGTGAAGGGGGGGATGAAAAACTGTTTTTT.

The genes are TRBV5-1 and TRBJ2-7, with 7 bases fitting TRBD1. From germline, CDR1 is SGHRS and CDR2 YFSETQ. The V segment lost 1 base and the J segment 6 bases; nucleotides outside the gene matches: 4. This CDR3 is 13 amino acids long. The CDR3 DNA follows: TGCGCCAGCAGCTTGAAAGGGGGCGGCGAGCAGTACTTC. It translates to CASSLKGGGEQYF.

This clone was seen a few times. The chain joins TRBV7-8 to TRBJ2-7, with D possibly called TRBD1 or TRBD2 (5 bases each). This CDR3 contains 14 residues. Germline-derived CDR1 and CDR2 are SGHVS and FQNEAQ. V shed 2 bases and J shed 3 bases, with 11 bases lying between them. The CDR3 DNA reads TGTGCCAGCAGCTTATTATCGGGGCTCTACGAGCAGTACTTC. Translation: CASSLLSGLYEQYF.

The chain links TRBV2 to TRBJ1-2; D perhaps matches TRBD1 (5 bases). Germline lookup yields CDR1 SNHLY and CDR2 FYNNEI. CDR3 length: 13 amino acids. V lost 5 bases and J 7 bases, leaving 14 bases between the germline ends. The CDR3 region has the DNA TGTGCCAGCAGTTGGGGGAAAATCCTTGGCTACACCTTC. Its translation is CASSWGKILGYTF.

V and J are TRBV5-8 and TRBJ1-5; 7 nucleotides align to TRBD1. The CDR3 is 16 amino acids. The V gene's germline CDR1 is SGHTS and CDR2 YDEGEE. J was trimmed by 1 base and V by 4 bases; bases with no gene match: 8. CDR3 amino acids: CASSLDRVLSNQPQHF. Written as DNA, the CDR3 is TGTGCCAGCAGCCTAGACAGGGTATTGAGCAATCAGCCCCAGCATTTT.

The V call is TRBV7-8, the J call TRBJ1-3; D not certain. Germline V gene data show CDR1 as SGHVS and CDR2 as FQNEAQ. The CDR3 spans 14 residues. V was shortened by 1 base and J by 3 bases, with 7 bases between the two germline ends. The CDR3 DNA reads as TGTGCCAGCAGCTTAGGTAGTGGTGGAAACACCATATATTTT. Translated: CASSLGSGGNTIYF.

V gene TRBV11-3 combines with J gene TRBJ2-3; weak D call: TRBD2 (6 bases). The CDR3 sequence is 13 residues long. The V gene lost 8 bases and the J gene lost 6 bases, with 15 bases spanning the gap. Germline lookup yields CDR1 SGHNT and CDR2 YENEEA. This CDR3 reads CASSGRYHDTQYF. As DNA, the CDR3 is TGTGCCAGCTCCGGGAGATATCACGATACGCAGTATTTT.

The chain is built from TRBV27 and TRBJ2-6, with 7 bases aligning to TRBD2. Looked up from germline, CDR1 is MNHEY and CDR2 is SMNVEV (reference sequence). After removal of 6 bases from V and 0 bases from J, the junction contained 8 bases not matched to a gene. The CDR3 contains 17 residues. This chain's CDR3 is CASSLWAGDSGANVLTF. The CDR3 DNA reads TGTGCCAGCAGCCTTTGGGCGGGAGACTCTGGGGCCAACGTCCTGACTTTC.

J is TRBJ2-3 and V is TRBV4-3, with D perhaps TRBD1 (6 bases). Germline V gives CDR1 LGHNA, CDR2 YSLEER. Trimming took 1 base from V and 3 from J, leaving 17 bases between them. CDR3 size: 17 residues. The CDR3 is CASSQGPPGQGTDTQYF. Written as DNA, the CDR3 is TGCGCCAGCAGCCAAGGCCCTCCCGGGCAGGGGACAGATACGCAGTATTTT.

This clone was detected once. This sequence joins TRBV6-5 and TRBJ2-7, with D possibly TRBD1 on 6 matching bases. V dropped 2 bases and J dropped 7 bases, with 12 bases sitting between them. Looked up from germline, CDR1 is MNHEY and CDR2 is SVGAGI. This CDR3 contains 13 residues. Here the CDR3 DNA reads TGTGCCAGCAGTTACACAGGGTTGCGGGAGCAGTACTTC. Amino acids: CASSYTGLREQYF.

This clone has a single count. The rearrangement joins TRBV5-1 to TRBJ1-3, with a weak D call TRBD1 (6 bases). CDR3 length: 17 residues. V lost 0 bases to trimming and J lost 0 bases, with 13 bases between them. CDR1 SGHRS and CDR2 YFSETQ come from the germline V gene. Here the CDR3 reads CASSLDFQGSSGNTIYF. The CDR3 DNA reads TGCGCCAGCAGCTTGGATTTCCAGGGGAGCTCTGGAAACACCATATATTTT. Full variable domain (outside the CDR3, taken from reference TRBV5-1 and TRBJ1-3): KAGVTQTPRYLIKTRGQQVTLSCSPISGHRSVSWYQQTPGQGLQFLFEYFSETQRNKGNFPGRFSGRQFSNSRSEMNVSTLELGDSALYLCASSLDFQGSSGNTIYFGEGSWLTVV.

This chain uses TRBV6-6 with TRBJ1-5; D possibly corresponds to TRBD1 (6 bases). CDR3 size: 16 residues. The germline V and J ends were trimmed by 5 bases and 1 base, with 15 bases remaining between them. Germline loops: CDR1 MNHNY, CDR2 SVGAGI (reference sequence). In DNA form, the CDR3 reads TGTGCCAGCAGTACCTCTCAGGGGACAAGCAATCAGCCCCAGCATTTT. Amino acids: CASSTSQGTSNQPQHF.

This clone was detected only once. The V call is TRBV27, the J call TRBJ2-1; 8 bases are shared with TRBD1. Germline-derived CDR1 and CDR2 are MNHEY and SMNVEV (reference sequence). CDR3 size: 15 residues. Trimming took 6 bases from V and 0 from J; bases not matched to a gene: 4. CDR3 loop: CASSRQGTSYNEQFF. The CDR3 DNA reads TGTGCCAGCAGCCGACAGGGGACCTCCTACAATGAGCAGTTCTTC.

This chain connects TRBV5-1 to TRBJ1-6, with D maybe TRBD1 (5 bases). Germline lookup yields CDR1 SGHRS and CDR2 YFSETQ. V lost 4 bases, J lost 6 bases, and 14 bases lay in between. This CDR3 has 15 residues. CDR3 bases: TGCGCCAGCAGCCTGTCAGGGACGCTTAATTCACCCCTCCACTTT. This codes for CASSLSGTLNSPLHF. The full variable domain, completed using reference TRBV5-1 and TRBJ1-6, is KAGVTQTPRYLIKTRGQQVTLSCSPISGHRSVSWYQQTPGQGLQFLFEYFSETQRNKGNFPGRFSGRQFSNSRSEMNVSTLELGDSALYLCASSLSGTLNSPLHFGNGTRLTVT.

The V call is TRBV5-8, the J call TRBJ2-5; 16 positions agree with TRBD2. The CDR3 has 18 amino acids. After removal of 1 base from V and 2 bases from J, the junction contained 5 bases not matched to a gene. Per the germline V gene, CDR1 is SGHTS and CDR2 is YDEGEE. The CDR3 here is CASSLLGLAGGHQETQYF. The CDR3 DNA is TGTGCCAGCAGCTTGTTGGGACTAGCGGGGGGGCATCAAGAGACCCAGTACTTC.

This chain joins TRBV4-3 and TRBJ2-2; possibly TRBD2 for D (6 bases). The V end lost 0 bases, the J end lost 4 bases, and 12 bases lay between the germline ends. This CDR3 region has 16 residues. The germline CDR1 and CDR2 sequences are LGHNA and YSLEER. The CDR3 protein is CASSQDLAGSTGELFF. CDR3 nucleotides: TGCGCCAGCAGCCAAGATCTCGCCGGGAGCACCGGGGAGCTGTTTTTT.

The genes are TRBV18 and TRBJ2-7; 8 bases map to TRBD1. The V gene end was trimmed by 3 bases and the J gene end by 4 bases; junction bases not matched to a gene: 11. Per the germline V gene, CDR1 is KGHSH and CDR2 is LQKENI. The CDR3 has 16 amino acids. The chain's CDR3 is CASSPTQQGERYEQYF. The CDR3 DNA reads as TGTGCCAGCTCACCTACCCAACAGGGGGAGCGTTACGAGCAGTACTTC.